Following are 32 T cell receptor beta chains from one sample sequenced in a study of shared clonotypes between healthy human individuals. Cells designated naive CD8 were CD45RO-negative and were positively selected for CCR7, with terminally differentiated effector memory CD45RA+ cells excluded. Only in-frame clones appear in the TCRdb table, and some are missing; sequencing was by immunoSEQ multiplex PCR. This sample has around 2.1 million clones; about 93% occur once, and the top ten carry about 1.8%. Sequenced input: naive CD8+ T cells from PBMCs. These receptors were taken from a man aged 18-30 years in good health. Some clones in this sample may be carry-over from other donors' samples.

Regarding this clone: Other DNA sequences of this sample code for an identical CDR3. This sequence joins TRBV6-6 and TRBJ2-7, with a weak D call TRBD2 (5 bases). Germline loops: CDR1 MNHNY, CDR2 SVGAGI (reference sequence). V lost 3 bases to trimming and J lost 3 bases, with 12 bases between them. This CDR3 is built from 14 residues. For the CDR3, the DNA is TGTGCCAGCAGTTATGCGGGTTTCGGCTACGAGCAGTACTTC. Translating it yields CASSYAGFGYEQYF.

V usage is TRBV5-6 and J usage is TRBJ2-5, with D possibly TRBD1 on 6 matching bases. Trimming stripped 3 bases from V and 0 bases from J, with 9 bases between. Germline CDR1 reads SGHDT; CDR2 reads YYEEEE. This CDR3 is built from 14 residues. The CDR3 reads CASSSTGNQETQYF. The CDR3 region has the DNA TGTGCCAGCAGCTCCACAGGGAACCAAGAGACCCAGTACTTC.

The rearrangement joins TRBV19 to TRBJ1-2; D is ambiguous. V was shortened by 3 bases and J by 2 bases, with 13 bases between the two germline ends. The CDR3 loop spans 15 amino acids. Germline assignment: CDR1 LNHDA and CDR2 SQIVND (reference sequence). The CDR3 sequence: CASSILPGINYGYTF. The DNA of the CDR3 is TGTGCCAGTAGTATTTTACCCGGGATAAACTATGGCTACACCTTC.

This chain connects TRBV10-3 to TRBJ2-7; 12 bases fit TRBD2. CDR1 is ENHRY and CDR2 is SYGVKD in the germline V gene. V dropped 3 bases and J dropped 4; count of bases not matched to a gene: 7. CDR3 length: 16 amino acids. This CDR3 reads CAISEPSLAGGYEQYF. CDR3 coding DNA: TGTGCCATCAGTGAACCTAGTCTAGCGGGGGGGTACGAGCAGTACTTC.

For the CDR3, the DNA is TGTGCCACCAGCACAGGACTTTTAACGGTCCACGAGCAGTACTTC. This encodes CATSTGLLTVHEQYF. The chain has TRBV15 and TRBJ2-7; D is possibly TRBD2 (5 bases). CDR1 and CDR2 (germline): LNHNV, YYDKDF (reference sequence). The CDR3 is 15 residues long. V lost 4 bases, J lost 5 bases, and 18 bases lay in between. The entire variable domain, with the rest obtained from reference TRBV15 and TRBJ2-7, is as follows: DAMVIQNPRYQVTQFGKPVTLSCSQTLNHNVMYWYQQKSSQAPKLLFHYYDKDFNNEADTPDNFQSRRPNTSFCFLDIRSPGLGDTAMYLCATSTGLLTVHEQYFGPGTRLTVT.

The CDR3 DNA sequence: TGTGCCAGCAGCTTCCCGGACGGAAAGAACACTGAAGCTTTCTTT. Its translation: CASSFPDGKNTEAFF. The V call is TRBV7-9, the J call TRBJ1-1; no reliable D call. This CDR3 contains 15 residues. Germline assignment: CDR1 SEHNR and CDR2 FQNEAQ (reference sequence). The V end lost 3 bases, the J end lost 1 base, and 12 bases lay between the germline ends.

The V gene is TRBV6-8, the J gene TRBJ2-5; 8 bases are a match to TRBD1. The CDR3 sequence is 18 residues long. Germline CDR1 reads MNHGY; CDR2 reads SAAAGT. V was pared by 6 bases and J by 5 bases, with 20 bases of the junction left unmatched. Written as DNA, the CDR3 is TGTGCCAGCAGAAACCGTAGGGACCTAGACAGGGGCGCCGAGACCCAGTACTTC. Encoded protein: CASRNRRDLDRGAETQYF.

This sequence joins TRBV19 and TRBJ1-1; D possibly corresponds to TRBD1 (5 bases). This CDR3 comprises 15 residues. Germline CDR1 reads LNHDA; CDR2 reads SQIVND (reference sequence). Deletions cut 5 bases from V and 0 bases from J, with 13 bases between. The CDR3, as DNA: TGTGCCAGTAGTTTACGCCGGGACCTGAACACTGAAGCTTTCTTT. Translated: CASSLRRDLNTEAFF.

The CDR3 nucleotides read TGTGCCAGCAGCTGGCTCGAGGACGGTGGAAACACCATATATTTT. Its translation: CASSWLEDGGNTIYF. The chain has TRBV7-6 and TRBJ1-3; D ambiguous. Germline-derived CDR1 and CDR2 are SGHVS and FNYEAQ. Trimming cost V 4 bases and J 3 bases, with 13 bases left between them. The CDR3 has 15 amino acids.

V is TRBV28 and J is TRBJ1-2; 7 bases fit TRBD1. CDR3 length equals 17 residues. V lost 2 bases and J lost 4; bases outside the gene matches: 13. Per the germline V gene, CDR1 is MDHEN and CDR2 is SYDVKM. The CDR3 protein is CASSLKRGDSFFYGYTF. In nucleotides, the CDR3 is TGTGCCAGCAGTTTAAAGAGGGGGGACAGCTTTTTCTATGGCTACACCTTC.

A single count supports this clone. V is TRBV27 and J is TRBJ2-7, with 8 nucleotides matching TRBD2. From germline, CDR1 is MNHEY and CDR2 SMNVEV (reference sequence). This CDR3 is 15 amino acids long. V lost 6 bases to trimming and J lost 2 bases; unmatched junction nucleotides: 9. The CDR3 is CASSPVGGRPYEQYF. The DNA of the CDR3 is TGTGCCAGCAGCCCTGTTGGCGGGAGGCCCTACGAGCAGTACTTC.

The CDR3 loop reads CASSSGGGSSYEQYF. The CDR3 bases are TGTGCCAGCAGCTCCGGGGGGGGGTCCTCCTACGAGCAGTACTTC. The chain carries TRBV9 and TRBJ2-7, with 8 bases aligning to TRBD2. This CDR3 spans 15 amino acids. Germline lookup yields CDR1 SGDLS and CDR2 YYNGEE. After removal of 4 bases from V and 0 bases from J, the junction contained 6 bases not matched to a gene. Drawing the rest from reference TRBV9 and TRBJ2-7, the complete variable domain is DSGVTQTPKHLITATGQRVTLRCSPRSGDLSVYWYQQSLDQGLQFLIQYYNGEERAKGNILERFSAQQFPDLHSELNLSSLELGDSALYFCASSSGGGSSYEQYFGPGTRLTVT.

The chain employs TRBV4-1 and TRBJ2-1, with 10 bases matching TRBD2. CDR1 is MGHRA, CDR2 YSYEKL, per germline. The CDR3 extends over 16 amino acids. V lost 1 base to trimming and J lost 6 bases; unmatched junction nucleotides: 6. In DNA form, the CDR3 reads TGCGCCAGCAGCCAAGTTTGGGCTAGCGGGAGCAATGAGCAGTTCTTC. It yields the protein CASSQVWASGSNEQFF.

The gene calls are TRBV9 and TRBJ2-7; D ambiguous. The CDR3 runs 14 residues. The germline gives CDR1 SGDLS, CDR2 YYNGEE. V lost 0 bases, J lost 3 bases, and 10 bases lay in between. Written as DNA, the CDR3 is TGTGCCAGCAGCGTAGGGGCTAGTATCTACGAGCAGTACTTC. Amino acids: CASSVGASIYEQYF.

V is TRBV9 and J is TRBJ2-3; 12 bases are shared with TRBD2. The CDR3 totals 16 residues. Germline assignment: CDR1 SGDLS and CDR2 YYNGEE. V shed 1 base and J 4 bases; nucleotides not matched to a gene: 4. CDR3 protein: CASSVLAGGPSDTQYF. CDR3 in DNA: TGTGCCAGCAGCGTACTAGCGGGAGGGCCGTCAGATACGCAGTATTTT.

The V gene is TRBV9, the J gene TRBJ2-5; weak D call: TRBD2 (6 bases). This CDR3 comprises 13 residues. Germline lookup yields CDR1 SGDLS and CDR2 YYNGEE. V dropped 7 bases and J dropped 2 bases, with 12 bases sitting between them. CDR3 protein: CASGGETQETQYF. CDR3 nucleotides: TGTGCCAGCGGCGGGGAGACACAAGAGACCCAGTACTTC.

The CDR3 coding sequence is TGCAGTGCTACAGGGTCCGGGGAGCTGTTTTTT. This sequence encodes CSATGSGELFF. The rearrangement uses TRBV20-1 and TRBJ2-2, with a weak D call TRBD1 (5 bases). This CDR3 comprises 11 residues. V was clipped by 4 bases and J by 6 bases, with 6 bases between them. The germline V gene encodes CDR1 DFQATT and CDR2 SNEGSKA (reference sequence).

The rearrangement links TRBV7-2 to TRBJ2-2; 7 bases agree with TRBD2. Germline trimming cut 2 bases from V and 6 bases from J; bases unmatched to any gene: 0. CDR3 length equals 13 residues. In germline, CDR1 is SGHTA, CDR2 FQGNSA. The CDR3 DNA reads TGTGCCAGCAGCTTAAGCGGGGCCGGGGAGCTGTTTTTT. It encodes CASSLSGAGELFF.

The chain has TRBV6-6 and TRBJ1-5, with 8 bases matching TRBD1. This CDR3 has 14 amino acids. V lost 2 bases to trimming and J lost 5 bases; unmatched junction nucleotides: 2. CDR1 is MNHNY, CDR2 SVGAGI, per germline (reference sequence). DNA of the CDR3: TGTGCCAGCAGTTACGGACAGGGCCATCAGCCCCAGCATTTT. This sequence encodes CASSYGQGHQPQHF.

V is TRBV15 and J is TRBJ2-7, with TRBD1 matching over 9 bases. Germline-derived CDR1 and CDR2 are LNHNV and YYDKDF (reference sequence). This CDR3 contains 14 residues. The trim removed 6 bases at V and 4 bases at J, leaving 7 bases unmatched. In DNA form, the CDR3 reads TGTGCCACCAGTAGGGACAGGGCCCTGTACGAGCAGTACTTC. Translating it yields CATSRDRALYEQYF. Full variable domain (outside the CDR3, taken from reference TRBV15 and TRBJ2-7): DAMVIQNPRYQVTQFGKPVTLSCSQTLNHNVMYWYQQKSSQAPKLLFHYYDKDFNNEADTPDNFQSRRPNTSFCFLDIRSPGLGDTAMYLCATSRDRALYEQYFGPGTRLTVT.

The J gene is TRBJ2-7, the V gene TRBV27; tentative D call: TRBD2 (6 bases). Germline V gene lookup returns CDR1 MNHEY and CDR2 SMNVEV (reference sequence). This CDR3 has 13 residues. The V end lost 5 bases, the J end lost 4 bases, and 12 bases lay between the germline ends. The chain's CDR3 is CASSNLGGYEQYF. In DNA, the CDR3 is TGTGCCAGCAGTAACCTGGGGGGATACGAGCAGTACTTC.

This clone was picked up a small number of times. Other DNA sequences from this sample encode an identical CDR3 as well. The gene calls are TRBV15 and TRBJ1-2; 7 positions agree with TRBD1. The trim removed 1 base at V and 4 bases at J, leaving 0 bases unmatched. This CDR3 region has 13 residues. CDR1 is LNHNV and CDR2 is YYDKDF in the germline V gene (reference sequence). The CDR3 spells CATSRGTGYGYTF. In nucleotides, the CDR3 is TGTGCCACCAGCAGAGGGACAGGCTATGGCTACACCTTC.

This chain links TRBV27 with TRBJ2-7; TRBD1 might be the D (6 bases). CDR3 length equals 13 residues. Germline CDR1 and CDR2: MNHEY and SMNVEV (reference sequence). V gave up 5 bases and J gave up 3 bases, with 11 bases separating them. This chain's CDR3 is CASSVDRDYEQYF. CDR3 DNA: TGTGCCAGCAGTGTGGACAGAGACTACGAGCAGTACTTC.

The rearrangement joins TRBV5-1 to TRBJ2-3; D not resolved. Germline values: CDR1 SGHRS, CDR2 YFSETQ. V was trimmed by 0 bases and J by 1 base, leaving 12 bases between them. This CDR3 contains 16 residues. The CDR3 bases are TGCGCCAGCAGCTTGGGTCCCAGTACCCGCACAGATACGCAGTATTTT. Translation: CASSLGPSTRTDTQYF.

The chain employs TRBV19 and TRBJ1-2, with D uncertain. The CDR3 is 15 residues long. Germline CDR1 reads LNHDA; CDR2 reads SQIVND (reference sequence). Trimming removed 9 bases at V and 8 bases at J, with 25 bases between. Here the CDR3 DNA reads TGTGCCAGCCCTCTAAAGGCCACTATGTTCCTGGGCTACACCTTC. It is translated as CASPLKATMFLGYTF.

The chain employs TRBV7-8 and TRBJ1-5; a possible D gene is TRBD1 (5 bases). Germline CDR1 and CDR2: SGHVS and FQNEAQ. V was cut by 3 bases and J by 0 bases, with 15 bases left in between. There are 17 residues in the CDR3. The CDR3 is CASSFGGSLYSNQPQHF. The DNA for the CDR3 is TGTGCCAGCAGCTTTGGGGGTAGCCTTTATAGCAATCAGCCCCAGCATTTT.

In this sample, this clone turned up once. The chain has TRBV5-6 and TRBJ2-1; 8 bases are shared with TRBD2. Per germline, CDR1 SGHDT and CDR2 YYEEEE. Unmatched junction bases numbered 10, after V lost 3 bases and J lost 2 bases. CDR3 length: 17 amino acids. In DNA, the CDR3 is TGTGCCAGCAGCTCAGGTTCGGTGCGGGGGGCCTACAATGAGCAGTTCTTC. Its translation: CASSSGSVRGAYNEQFF.

J is TRBJ2-1 and V is TRBV9, with D unclear. CDR3 size: 17 residues. V lost 0 bases and J 4 bases, leaving 17 bases between the germline ends. The germline CDR1 and CDR2 sequences are SGDLS and YYNGEE. The CDR3 DNA sequence: TGTGCCAGCAGCGTAGCATTCGAACAGACCTTATACAATGAGCAGTTCTTC. It specifies CASSVAFEQTLYNEQFF.

This chain links TRBV7-8 with TRBJ2-3; D gene unclear. V lost 4 bases and J lost 4, with 12 bases in between. The CDR3 sequence is 14 residues long. Germline values: CDR1 SGHVS, CDR2 FQNEAQ. The CDR3 region has the DNA TGTGCCAGCAGCTCAACTTCACTGGCAGATACGCAGTATTTT. This sequence encodes CASSSTSLADTQYF.

The V call is TRBV28, the J call TRBJ1-5, with 8 nucleotides matching TRBD1. V shed 5 bases and J 2 bases; nucleotides not matched to a gene: 8. The CDR3 is 16 residues long. In germline, CDR1 is MDHEN, CDR2 SYDVKM. The CDR3 nucleotides are TGTGCCAGCAGTCGGACAGGGCAACGGGGCAATCAGCCCCAGCATTTT. It yields the protein CASSRTGQRGNQPQHF.

This sequence joins TRBV27 and TRBJ2-3; TRBD2 matches at 8 bases. With 1 base clipped from V and 2 bases from J, the junction kept 5 bases outside the gene matches. Germline V gene lookup returns CDR1 MNHEY and CDR2 SMNVEV (reference sequence). CDR3 size: 16 residues. The DNA for the CDR3 is TGTGCCAGCAGTTTATTGGGACTAGGAATCACAGATACGCAGTATTTT. This translates into CASSLLGLGITDTQYF.

The chain combines TRBV14 with TRBJ1-1; TRBD1 matches 7 bases. The CDR3 length is 18 residues. CDR1 SGHDN and CDR2 FVKESK come from the germline V gene. V lost 4 bases and J lost 1; bases outside the gene matches: 15. The CDR3 reads CASSPKLSRQGKNTEAFF. As DNA, the CDR3 is TGTGCCAGCAGCCCTAAATTATCCAGACAGGGTAAGAACACTGAAGCTTTCTTT.